The 25 T cell receptor beta chains listed next were all sequenced from one sample in a study of T cell repertoires in cytomegalovirus infection. TCRdb reprocessed the reads via MiXCR and lists one record per CDR3 protein. Among fewer than 300,000 distinct CDR3 sequences listed, roughly 25% were seen once. Material for sequencing was PBMCs. The receptors originated from a human donor in good health (CMV status not recorded). Some clones in this sample may be carry-over from other donors' samples.

The V and J genes are TRBV7-9 and TRBJ1-4; no firm D call. V was clipped by 5 bases and J by 4 bases, with 14 bases between them. The CDR3 is made up of 15 amino acids. Germline V lookup: CDR1 SEHNR, CDR2 FQNEAQ (reference sequence). The CDR3 region has the DNA TGTGCCAGCAGCGTCCTAGCCGGAATTAATGAAAAACTGTTTTTT. This encodes CASSVLAGINEKLFF.

This clonotype has at least ten counts. V gene TRBV7-9 combines with J gene TRBJ1-2, with no clear D. CDR3 length: 11 residues. The germline V and J ends were trimmed by 5 bases and 4 bases, with 5 bases remaining between them. Looked up from germline, CDR1 is SEHNR and CDR2 is FQNEAQ (reference sequence). Here the CDR3 DNA reads TGTGCCAGCAGCCCGGCCTATGGCTACACCTTC. This translates into CASSPAYGYTF.

A few counts support this clonotype. This rearrangement joins TRBV18 to TRBJ2-3; no definite D call. CDR3 length: 16 amino acids. Germline loops: CDR1 KGHSH, CDR2 LQKENI. V was pared by 2 bases and J by 3 bases, with 15 bases between. The CDR3 sequence: CASSPSGSRRTDTQYF. DNA of the CDR3: TGTGCCAGCTCACCATCAGGAAGTCGTCGGACAGATACGCAGTATTTT.

This chain uses TRBV7-3 with TRBJ2-3, with 9 bases fitting TRBD2. This CDR3 has 16 residues. The junction had 5 bases not matched to a gene; V was cut back by 1 base and J by 3 bases. Germline-derived CDR1 and CDR2 are SGHTA and FQGTGA. CDR3 coding DNA: TGTGCCAGCAGCTTAATTCCAGCGGGGGGAACAGATACGCAGTATTTT. Its translation: CASSLIPAGGTDTQYF.

This clonotype has ten or more counts. The chain couples TRBV28 to TRBJ1-6; D is possibly TRBD1 (6 bases). The V and J ends lost 6 bases and 10 bases respectively, with 13 bases between them. The germline V gene has CDR1 MDHEN and CDR2 SYDVKM. CDR3 length: 13 residues. Here the CDR3 reads CASRGQLASPLHF. The CDR3 DNA reads as TGTGCCAGCAGAGGACAGCTAGCCTCACCCCTCCACTTT.

As concerns this clonotype: A clone one base away is much larger, so this may be a read error. This CDR3 fails to terminate in the conserved phenylalanine or tryptophan, so it likely reflects a read error. The genes are TRBV6-5 and TRBJ2-7; 10 bases map to TRBD2. This CDR3 contains 13 residues. CDR1 is MNHEY, CDR2 SVGAGI, per germline. The J segment lost 9 bases and the V segment lost 5 bases, leaving 7 bases of the junction unmatched. The CDR3 protein is CASSQGLASRQYI. DNA for the CDR3: TGTGCCAGCAGTCAGGGACTAGCGAGTAGGCAGTACATC.

The gene calls are TRBV6-1 and TRBJ2-3; the D gene is possibly TRBD2 (5 bases). The ends were cut back, 6 bases at V and 8 bases at J, with 12 bases in the middle. Germline V gives CDR1 MNHNS, CDR2 SASEGT. The length of the CDR3 is 12 residues. The CDR3 sequence: CASRTGSGTQYF. Here the CDR3 DNA reads TGTGCCAGCAGAACGGGGAGTGGTACGCAGTATTTT.

The chain combines TRBV28 with TRBJ2-6; no clear D gene. Trimming removed 5 bases at V and 2 bases at J, with 7 bases between. This CDR3 is built from 14 residues. The germline CDR1 and CDR2 sequences are MDHEN and SYDVKM. CDR3 sequence: CASSRVAGANVLTF. The CDR3 region has the DNA TGTGCCAGCAGTCGGGTCGCTGGGGCCAACGTCCTGACTTTC.

The chain couples TRBV20-1 to TRBJ2-5, with a tentative D call TRBD1 (6 bases). In germline, CDR1 is DFQATT, CDR2 SNEGSKA (reference sequence). CDR3 size: 14 residues. Between the trimmed V and J ends, which lost 5 bases and 0 bases, there was a span of 13 bases. The CDR3: CSARLGAYQETQYF. As DNA, the CDR3 is TGCAGTGCTCGCCTGGGGGCGTACCAAGAGACCCAGTACTTC.

The rearrangement joins TRBV6-5 to TRBJ1-1, with 7 bases that match TRBD1. The germline V gene has CDR1 MNHEY and CDR2 SVGAGI. CDR3 length: 14 amino acids. Germline trimming cut 7 bases from V and 5 bases from J; bases unmatched to any gene: 10. The CDR3, as DNA: TGTGCCAGCACCCTTGAGGGGGCGAGGACTGAAGCTTTCTTT. Its translation: CASTLEGARTEAFF.

Comment on this clonotype: This CDR3 fails to terminate in the conserved phenylalanine or tryptophan, so it likely reflects a read error. The DNA is omitted, as the CDR3 cannot be located on it reliably, and the CDR3 follows TCRdb's listing. This chain connects TRBV20-1 to TRBJ2-5; TRBD1, the D gene given by the table, was not confirmed from the DNA. Looked up from germline, CDR1 is DFQATT and CDR2 is SNEGSKA (reference sequence). The CDR3 numbers 11 amino acids, ends counted. CDR3 region: CSAYQGGQAAH.

Details on this clonotype: A much larger clone differs from this one at a single base, so this may be a read error. The V call is TRBV7-9, the J call TRBJ1-2, with D maybe TRBD1 (5 bases). Deletions cut 8 bases from V and 8 bases from J, with 18 bases between. The CDR3 has 13 amino acids. Germline CDR1 reads SEHNR; CDR2 reads FQNEAQ (reference sequence). Written as DNA, the CDR3 is TGTGCCAGCGGCTCCCCCCAGGGACGGGGCTACACCTTC. Translated, it gives CASGSPQGRGYTF.

Ten or more counts support this clonotype. The V gene is TRBV7-6, the J gene TRBJ2-1, with D possibly TRBD2 on 6 matching bases. The V and J ends lost 4 bases and 7 bases respectively, with 14 bases between them. This CDR3 has 14 residues. CDR1 SGHVS and CDR2 FNYEAQ come from the germline V gene. CDR3 DNA sequence: TGTGCCAGCAGCTCCGACTGGGGAGGTAATGAGCAGTTCTTC. It encodes CASSSDWGGNEQFF. Drawing the rest from reference TRBV7-6 and TRBJ2-1, the complete variable domain is GAGVSQSPRYKVTKRGQDVALRCDPISGHVSLYWYRQALGQGPEFLTYFNYEAQQDKSGLPNDRFSAERPEGSISTLTIQRTEQRDSAMYRCASSSDWGGNEQFFGPGTRLTVL.

The chain couples TRBV28 to TRBJ2-5, with 9 bases identical to TRBD1. The trim removed 6 bases at V and 5 bases at J, leaving 7 bases unmatched. The CDR3 consists of 14 residues. Per germline, CDR1 MDHEN and CDR2 SYDVKM. The CDR3 spells CASSWGQGGETQYF. In DNA form, the CDR3 reads TGTGCCAGCAGCTGGGGACAGGGTGGCGAGACCCAGTACTTC.

This clonotype has a handful of counts. V is TRBV10-3 and J is TRBJ2-7, with 10 bases matching TRBD2. The CDR3 has 16 amino acids. Germline V gene data show CDR1 as ENHRY and CDR2 as SYGVKD. Trimming took 2 bases from V and 0 from J; bases not matched to a gene: 4. The CDR3 DNA reads TGTGCCATCAGTGAGAGGACTAGCGGAAACTCCTACGAGCAGTACTTC. Encoded protein: CAISERTSGNSYEQYF.

This chain uses TRBV2 with TRBJ1-1; D gene ambiguous. This CDR3 is 14 amino acids long. The V gene's germline CDR1 is SNHLY and CDR2 FYNNEI. V was shortened by 7 bases and J by 0 bases, with 12 bases between the two germline ends. The CDR3 here is CASTRPQLNTEAFF. CDR3 DNA: TGTGCCAGCACCCGGCCCCAACTGAACACTGAAGCTTTCTTT.

The chain has TRBV9 and TRBJ2-5; no definite D call. This CDR3 is built from 15 residues. CDR1 and CDR2 (germline): SGDLS, YYNGEE. Deletions cut 0 bases from V and 0 bases from J, with 9 bases between. The CDR3 region has the DNA TGTGCCAGCAGCGTAGATGCGAACTACCAAGAGACCCAGTACTTC. The encoded protein is CASSVDANYQETQYF. The complete variable domain, with remaining parts taken from reference TRBV9 and TRBJ2-5, reads DSGVTQTPKHLITATGQRVTLRCSPRSGDLSVYWYQQSLDQGLQFLIQYYNGEERAKGNILERFSAQQFPDLHSELNLSSLELGDSALYFCASSVDANYQETQYFGPGTRLLVL.

The chain links TRBV29-1 to TRBJ2-7; D ambiguous. The germline V and J ends were trimmed by 4 bases and 5 bases, with 15 bases remaining between them. In germline, CDR1 is SQVTM, CDR2 ANQGSEA. This CDR3 has 13 residues. The CDR3 spells CSVGRTARDEQYF. The CDR3 nucleotides read TGCAGCGTTGGACGGACGGCCCGGGACGAGCAGTACTTC.

This clonotype has at least ten counts. This chain joins TRBV4-3 and TRBJ1-1; D may be TRBD1 (5 bases). The CDR3 spans 16 residues. CDR1 is LGHNA, CDR2 YSLEER, per germline. The V end was cut by 0 bases, the J end by 1 base, with 12 bases between. This CDR3 reads CASSQDSGGWNTEAFF. CDR3 bases: TGCGCCAGCAGCCAAGATTCCGGGGGGTGGAACACTGAAGCTTTCTTT.

This clonotype was detected a few times. J is TRBJ2-1 and V is TRBV6-2 or TRBV6-3, with a possible D match to TRBD1 (6 bases). The CDR3 has 12 residues. Germline CDR1 is MNHEY and CDR2 is SVGEGT. Between the trimmed V and J ends, which lost 5 bases and 8 bases, there was a span of 10 bases. Here the CDR3 reads CASSKTGHEQFF. The CDR3, as DNA: TGTGCCAGCAGTAAGACAGGTCATGAGCAGTTCTTC.

In regard to this clonotype: Germline and junction disagree at one end, which may indicate a read error. The chain combines TRBV30 with TRBJ2-7; D possibly corresponds to TRBD1 (6 bases). Germline V gives CDR1 GTSNPN, CDR2 SVGIG (reference sequence). The CDR3 spans 15 residues. The CDR3 is CARSVGQDSGHEQYF. CDR3 nucleotides: TGTGCCCGGAGTGTCGGGCAGGACAGTGGCCACGAGCAGTACTTC. The full variable domain, completed using reference TRBV30 and TRBJ2-7, is SQTIHQWPATLVQPVGSPLSLECTVEGTSNPNLYWYRQAAGRGLQLLFYSVGIGQISSEVPQNLSASRPQDRQFILSSKKLLLSDSGFYLCARSVGQDSGHEQYFGPGTRLTVT.

The chain has TRBV15 and TRBJ2-1, with 9 bases aligning to TRBD2. Trimming removed 0 bases from V and 7 bases from J; junction bases left unmatched: 4. This CDR3 spans 15 amino acids. CDR1 LNHNV and CDR2 YYDKDF come from the germline V gene (reference sequence). CDR3 DNA: TGTGCCACCAGCAGAGAATTAGCGGGAGATAATGAGCAGTTCTTC. Residues: CATSRELAGDNEQFF.

This clonotype was picked up many times. The chain carries TRBV7-2 and TRBJ1-5, with TRBD1 matching over 9 bases. CDR1 is SGHTA, CDR2 FQGNSA, per germline. The length of the CDR3 is 16 residues. Trimming cost V 1 base and J 1 base; bases outside gene matches: 2. The CDR3 loop is CASSLVGTGSNQPQHF. CDR3 sequence (DNA): TGTGCCAGCAGCTTAGTGGGGACAGGGAGCAATCAGCCCCAGCATTTT.

A word on this clonotype: As the CDR3 is not closed by the conserved phenylalanine or tryptophan, this likely results from a read error. This chain connects TRBV7-2 to TRBJ1-5, with D hard to call. This CDR3 spans 17 amino acids. Trimming removed 3 bases at V and 4 bases at J, with 19 bases between. The germline V gene has CDR1 SGHTA and CDR2 FQGNSA. In nucleotides, the CDR3 is TGTGCCAGCAGCTTGCGCCTACCACAAGGAACAAATCAGCCCCAGCATTTG. As protein: CASSLRLPQGTNQPQHL.

This clonotype was picked up many times. The genes are TRBV7-2 and TRBJ1-3; D ambiguous. Germline assignment: CDR1 SGHTA and CDR2 FQGNSA. The CDR3 covers 14 residues. V was cut by 3 bases and J by 0 bases, with 6 bases left in between. CDR3 protein: CASSLGSSGNTIYF. The CDR3 DNA follows: TGTGCCAGCAGCTTGGGCTCCTCTGGAAACACCATATATTTT. The full variable domain, completed using reference TRBV7-2 and TRBJ1-3, is GAGVSQSPSNKVTEKGKDVELRCDPISGHTALYWYRQSLGQGLEFLIYFQGNSAPDKSGLPSDRFSAERTGGSVSTLTIQRTQQEDSAVYLCASSLGSSGNTIYFGEGSWLTVV.